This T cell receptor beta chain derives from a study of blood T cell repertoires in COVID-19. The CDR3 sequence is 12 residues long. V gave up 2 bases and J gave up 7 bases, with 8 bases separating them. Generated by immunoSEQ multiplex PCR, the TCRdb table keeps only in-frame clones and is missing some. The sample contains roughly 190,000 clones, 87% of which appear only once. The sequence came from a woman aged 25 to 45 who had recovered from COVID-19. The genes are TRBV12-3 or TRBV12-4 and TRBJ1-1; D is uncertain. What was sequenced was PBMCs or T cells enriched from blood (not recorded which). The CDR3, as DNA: TGTGCCAGCAGTTTACCGGAGCTTGAAGCTTTCTTT. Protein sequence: CASSLPELEAFF.